This TCR beta chain was profiled in a study of control samples from healthy donors and cancer patients. This clone was counted once. Only in-frame clones appear in the TCRdb table, and some are missing; sequencing was by immunoSEQ multiplex PCR. The table has over 150,000 clones, about 90% seen once. This TCR was recovered from a woman aged 35 to 49 in good health. The sequencing input was blood.

CDR3 nucleotides: TGTGCCAGCAGCTCCGGGATCTTCTCGAACACTGAAGCTTTCTTT. This gives the protein CASSSGIFSNTEAFF. This rearrangement joins TRBV11-2 to TRBJ1-1, with D unclear. Trimming left V 4 bases short and J 1 base short, with 13 bases between. The CDR3 loop spans 15 amino acids. Germline assignment: CDR1 SGHAT and CDR2 FQNNGV. Filled out from reference TRBV11-2 and TRBJ1-1, the complete variable domain reads EAGVAQSPRYKIIEKRQSVAFWCNPISGHATLYWYQQILGQGPKLLIQFQNNGVVDDSQLPKDRFSAERLKGVDSTLKIQPAKLEDSAVYLCASSSGIFSNTEAFFGQGTRLTVV.